These 21 T cell receptor beta chains were all obtained from the same sample, sequenced in a study of T cell responses to AZD1222 COVID-19 vaccine (dated by TCRdb to the early 2020s). Libraries were prepared through the immunoSEQ multiplex PCR assay. TCRdb mirrors the immuneACCESS table, restricted to in-frame sequences. Some clones are absent from its copies; in checked studies, under half trace to an unresolved V gene, and the reason for the others is unknown. Across this sample there are 100,000 to 120,000 clones, with 82% seen only once. The ten largest clonotypes hold around 5% of the sample. This specimen's time point label, interpreted: baseline before first vaccination. The specimen was peripheral blood, collected on day 0 of AZD1222 vaccination. The receptors originated from an adult in good health.

The V call is TRBV5-1, the J call TRBJ2-5, with TRBD2 matching over 7 bases. The CDR3 is made up of 15 amino acids. The ends lost 1 base at V and 5 bases at J; junction bases unmatched: 8. Germline V gene data show CDR1 as SGHRS and CDR2 as YFSETQ. CDR3 coding DNA: TGCGCCAGCAGCTTGCATGCGGGGGATACGGAGACCCAGTACTTC. Translating it yields CASSLHAGDTETQYF. Drawing the rest from reference TRBV5-1 and TRBJ2-5, the complete variable domain is KAGVTQTPRYLIKTRGQQVTLSCSPISGHRSVSWYQQTPGQGLQFLFEYFSETQRNKGNFPGRFSGRQFSNSRSEMNVSTLELGDSALYLCASSLHAGDTETQYFGPGTRLLVL.

This chain connects TRBV6-1 to TRBJ1-6; D call uncertain. The ends were cut back, 2 bases at V and 7 bases at J, with 12 bases in the middle. The CDR3 loop spans 15 amino acids. The germline CDR1 and CDR2 sequences are MNHNS and SASEGT. The CDR3, as DNA: TGTGCCAGCAGTGAATACGCCAACCAAAATTCACCCCTCCACTTT. Protein sequence: CASSEYANQNSPLHF.

J is TRBJ2-7 and V is TRBV2; D call uncertain. This CDR3 contains 12 residues. The V end was cut by 6 bases, the J end by 3 bases, with 9 bases between. Looked up from germline, CDR1 is SNHLY and CDR2 is FYNNEI. For the CDR3, the DNA is TGTGCCAGCAGCCCGACCTTCTACGAGCAGTACTTC. Protein product: CASSPTFYEQYF.

This clone was detected once. The chain couples TRBV7-9 to TRBJ2-2; perhaps TRBD1 as D (5 bases). Per germline, CDR1 SEHNR and CDR2 FQNEAQ (reference sequence). The CDR3 contains 12 residues. With 4 bases removed from V and 10 bases from J, the gap between germline ends came to 10 bases. For the CDR3, the DNA is TGTGCCAGCAGCTCCCAGGGTGCGGAGCTGTTTTTT. Translation: CASSSQGAELFF.

This rearrangement joins TRBV6-2 or TRBV6-3 to TRBJ2-1, with 12 nucleotides matching TRBD2. In germline, CDR1 is MNHEY, CDR2 SVGEGT. Germline trimming cut 6 bases from V and 4 bases from J; bases unmatched to any gene: 7. CDR3 length equals 16 residues. This chain's CDR3 is CASSQLAGGRYNEQFF. For the CDR3, the DNA is TGTGCCAGCAGCCAACTAGCGGGGGGCCGATACAATGAGCAGTTCTTC.

This chain connects TRBV4-3 to TRBJ2-3, with 10 bases that match TRBD2. The CDR3 contains 19 residues. J was trimmed by 2 bases and V by 0 bases; bases with no gene match: 11. The germline CDR1 and CDR2 sequences are LGHNA and YSLEER. CDR3 sequence: CASSQEYSAGGLHTDTQYF. CDR3 nucleotide sequence: TGCGCCAGCAGCCAAGAGTATTCAGCGGGGGGGCTCCACACAGATACGCAGTATTTT.

This sequence joins TRBV5-4 and TRBJ2-5; unclear D gene. V lost 1 base, J lost 5 bases, and 3 bases lay in between. The CDR3 has 11 amino acids. Germline assignment: CDR1 SGHNT and CDR2 YYREEE (reference sequence). CDR3 sequence reads: CASSLMETQYF. The CDR3 DNA reads TGTGCCAGCAGCTTGATGGAGACCCAGTACTTC.

Comments on this clone: This specimen includes other DNA sequences encoding the same CDR3. The rearrangement joins TRBV9 to TRBJ2-3; tentative D call: TRBD1 (6 bases). Trimming removed 0 bases at V and 2 bases at J, with 10 bases between. The germline V gene encodes CDR1 SGDLS and CDR2 YYNGEE. CDR3 length equals 15 residues. CDR3 in DNA: TGTGCCAGCAGCGTAGTCGGACAGAACACAGATACGCAGTATTTT. Protein: CASSVVGQNTDTQYF.

This rearrangement joins TRBV7-9 to TRBJ1-2; TRBD1 matches at 7 bases. V lost 5 bases, J lost 5 bases, and 2 bases stayed unmatched. The germline V gene has CDR1 SEHNR and CDR2 FQNEAQ (reference sequence). The CDR3 is 12 residues long. CDR3 nucleotides: TGTGCCAGCAGCCCAGGGGGGTATGGCTACACCTTC. Amino acid sequence: CASSPGGYGYTF.

The chain is built from TRBV7-2 and TRBJ1-5; D is undetermined. The V and J ends lost 2 bases and 5 bases respectively, with 10 bases between them. The CDR3 is made up of 14 amino acids. The V gene's germline CDR1 is SGHTA and CDR2 FQGNSA. The CDR3 DNA is TGTGCCAGCAGCTTAAGCGGATCGGATCAGCCCCAGCATTTT. Translating it yields CASSLSGSDQPQHF.

The chain combines TRBV6-2 or TRBV6-3 with TRBJ1-2; unclear D gene. V lost 5 bases and J 4 bases, leaving 11 bases between the germline ends. There are 13 residues in the CDR3. Per germline, CDR1 MNHEY and CDR2 SVGEGT. In DNA, the CDR3 is TGTGCCAGCAGTCCCCCAGGAACCTATGGCTACACCTTC. Protein product: CASSPPGTYGYTF.

The CDR3 sequence is CASKGNPSNQPQHF. In DNA form, the CDR3 reads TGTGCCAGTAAGGGCAACCCGAGCAATCAGCCCCAGCATTTT. The chain uses TRBV19 and TRBJ1-5; D is unresolved. The germline CDR1 and CDR2 sequences are LNHDA and SQIVND (reference sequence). The CDR3 runs to 14 residues. Trimming removed 7 bases from V and 1 base from J, with 11 bases in between.

The chain employs TRBV5-5 and TRBJ1-1; D is unclear. Trimming took 2 bases from V and 1 from J, leaving 6 bases between them. CDR3 length equals 13 residues. Germline values: CDR1 SGHKS, CDR2 YYEKEE (reference sequence). The DNA of the CDR3 is TGTGCCAGCAGCTTCGCAGGGAACACTGAAGCTTTCTTT. Residues: CASSFAGNTEAFF. The full variable domain, rest sourced from reference TRBV5-5 and TRBJ1-1, is DAGVTQSPTHLIKTRGQQVTLRCSPISGHKSVSWYQQVLGQGPQFIFQYYEKEERGRGNFPDRFSARQFPNYSSELNVNALLLGDSALYLCASSFAGNTEAFFGQGTRLTVV.

The CDR3 DNA follows: TGCGCCAGCAGCTTGGGAAGGGGGGACGGCTACACCTTC. This codes for CASSLGRGDGYTF. The chain has TRBV5-1 and TRBJ1-2; the D gene is possibly TRBD1 (6 bases). CDR3 length equals 13 residues. Trimming removed 0 bases from V and 8 bases from J, with 11 bases in between. Germline CDR1 and CDR2: SGHRS and YFSETQ. Looking up the rest from reference TRBV5-1 and TRBJ1-2 gives the full variable domain: KAGVTQTPRYLIKTRGQQVTLSCSPISGHRSVSWYQQTPGQGLQFLFEYFSETQRNKGNFPGRFSGRQFSNSRSEMNVSTLELGDSALYLCASSLGRGDGYTFGSGTRLTVV.

The V gene is TRBV19, the J gene TRBJ2-5, with TRBD2 as a possible D gene (5 bases). The V end was cut by 6 bases, the J end by 1 base, with 9 bases between. CDR3 length: 13 residues. Germline V gives CDR1 LNHDA, CDR2 SQIVND (reference sequence). Here the CDR3 DNA reads TGTGCCAGTAGGGGGAGCCTCCAAGAGACCCAGTACTTC. It translates to CASRGSLQETQYF.

V and J are TRBV18 and TRBJ2-3; D gene unclear. This CDR3 has 13 amino acids. V was cut by 2 bases and J by 4 bases, with 7 bases left in between. Germline CDR1 reads KGHSH; CDR2 reads LQKENI. The CDR3 spells CASSPGPADTQYF. In DNA form, the CDR3 reads TGTGCCAGCTCACCAGGACCCGCAGATACGCAGTATTTT.

This sequence joins TRBV6-2 or TRBV6-3 and TRBJ1-1; D is perhaps TRBD1 (6 bases). CDR1 MNHEY and CDR2 SVGEGT come from the germline V gene. This CDR3 is 16 amino acids long. Trimming took 2 bases from V and 7 from J, leaving 20 bases between them. The DNA for the CDR3 is TGTGCCAGCAGTTACCTCATTTCTGGGACACTCCTTGAAGCTTTCTTT. This translates into CASSYLISGTLLEAFF.

V and J are TRBV5-1 and TRBJ2-7, with 7 bases fitting TRBD1. Germline V lookup: CDR1 SGHRS, CDR2 YFSETQ. The CDR3 has 14 amino acids. Germline trimming cut 4 bases from V and 1 base from J; bases unmatched to any gene: 5. The CDR3 spells CASSPDRISYEQYF. Here the CDR3 DNA reads TGCGCCAGCAGCCCGGACAGGATATCCTACGAGCAGTACTTC.

The J gene is TRBJ1-1, the V gene TRBV15; weak D call: TRBD1 (6 bases). V was pared by 6 bases and J by 1 base, with 9 bases between. The length of the CDR3 is 13 residues. The germline V gene has CDR1 LNHNV and CDR2 YYDKDF (reference sequence). This CDR3 is CATRTDRNTEAFF. CDR3 nucleotides: TGTGCCACCAGGACGGACAGGAACACTGAAGCTTTCTTT.

The genes are TRBV19 and TRBJ1-2, with 7 bases lining up with TRBD1. Germline CDR1 and CDR2: LNHDA and SQIVND (reference sequence). Germline trimming cut 6 bases from V and 7 bases from J; bases unmatched to any gene: 8. The CDR3 extends over 13 amino acids. This CDR3 reads CASRDHDRAGYTF. CDR3 nucleotides: TGTGCCAGTAGGGATCACGACAGGGCTGGCTACACCTTC.

A word on this clone: Other nucleotide sequences from this sample produce the same CDR3. The J gene is TRBJ1-1, the V gene TRBV29-1, with D perhaps matching TRBD1 (5 bases). Germline V gene sequence: CDR1 SQVTM, CDR2 ANQGSEA. The CDR3 spans 11 residues. Trimming left V 7 bases short and J 3 bases short, with 9 bases between. CDR3 bases: TGCAGCGCCGCGACAGACACTGAAGCTTTCTTT. Translating gives CSAATDTEAFF.